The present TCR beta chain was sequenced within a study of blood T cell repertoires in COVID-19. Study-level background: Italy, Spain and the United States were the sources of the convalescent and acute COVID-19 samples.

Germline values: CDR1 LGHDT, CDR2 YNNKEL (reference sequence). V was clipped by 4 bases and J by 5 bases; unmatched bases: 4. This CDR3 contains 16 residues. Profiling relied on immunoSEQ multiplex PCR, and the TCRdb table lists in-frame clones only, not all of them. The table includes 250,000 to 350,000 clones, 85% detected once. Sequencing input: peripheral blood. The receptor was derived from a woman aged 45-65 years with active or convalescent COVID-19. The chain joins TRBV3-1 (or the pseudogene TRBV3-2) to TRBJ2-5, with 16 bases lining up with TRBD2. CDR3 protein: CASSPGLAGGSETQYF. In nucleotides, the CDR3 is TGTGCCAGCAGCCCGGGACTAGCGGGAGGGTCGGAGACCCAGTACTTC.